This passage covers 7 T cell receptor beta chains from one sample sequenced in a study of cytomegalovirus exposure and HLA in healthy donors. The PCR was carried out with 60 Vbeta primers and 13 Jbeta primers. Data came from immunoSEQ multiplex PCR; TCRdb stores just in-frame clones and leaves some out. The table lists 100,000 or so clones, more than 65% of them singletons. Input material: PBMCs. The receptors stem from a woman younger than 35 in good health and CMV-seropositive.

A single count supports this clone. The chain employs TRBV29-1 and TRBJ2-5; maybe TRBD1 (6 bases). This CDR3 comprises 15 residues. CDR1 SQVTM and CDR2 ANQGSEA come from the germline V gene. V lost 6 bases and J 4 bases, leaving 21 bases between the germline ends. The DNA of the CDR3 is TGCAGCGTGGCTACCGGGACATCGGGGTCAGAGACCCAGTACTTC. Protein product: CSVATGTSGSETQYF.

The V gene is TRBV6-6, the J gene TRBJ2-7, with TRBD1 matching over 9 bases. Germline lookup yields CDR1 MNHNY and CDR2 SVGAGI (reference sequence). CDR3 length: 13 amino acids. Trimming removed 7 bases from V and 4 bases from J; junction bases left unmatched: 5. In DNA, the CDR3 is TGTGCCAGCACCCTAGGACAGGGGTACGAGCAGTACTTC. Its translation is CASTLGQGYEQYF.

V gene TRBV28 combines with J gene TRBJ1-2; D perhaps matches TRBD1 (5 bases). Per germline, CDR1 MDHEN and CDR2 SYDVKM. Deletions cut 6 bases from V and 4 bases from J, with 18 bases between. This CDR3 spans 15 amino acids. The CDR3 here is CASSPGSGRGYGYTF. Written as DNA, the CDR3 is TGTGCCAGCAGCCCAGGATCGGGGAGGGGCTATGGCTACACCTTC.

The chain uses TRBV6-5 and TRBJ2-7; 9 positions agree with TRBD1. CDR3 length: 16 residues. CDR1 and CDR2 from the germline V gene are MNHEY and SVGAGI. The V segment lost 0 bases and the J segment 3 bases; nucleotides outside the gene matches: 6. The CDR3 sequence: CASSYSPGTGRYEQYF. The CDR3 coding sequence is TGTGCCAGCAGTTACTCCCCCGGGACAGGGCGCTACGAGCAGTACTTC.

J is TRBJ2-7 and V is TRBV29-1; D is possibly TRBD1 (6 bases). V was shortened by 3 bases and J by 7 bases, with 13 bases between the two germline ends. The CDR3 covers 12 residues. The germline CDR1 and CDR2 sequences are SQVTM and ANQGSEA. The CDR3 reads CSVDRGTSEQYF. CDR3 nucleotides: TGCAGCGTTGATAGGGGGACGAGTGAGCAGTACTTC.

The rearrangement links TRBV21-1 to TRBJ1-2; the table names TRBD1, a call not compared with the DNA. TRBV21-1 is noted as a pseudogene. The CDR3 is 15 amino acids. The CDR3 DNA is TGTGCCAGCAGCAAAGAGGGGGCAGGGGATGGTGGCTACACCTTC. It codes for CASSKEGAGDGGYTF.

This rearrangement joins TRBV27 to TRBJ2-7; TRBD1 matches at 10 bases. Unmatched junction bases numbered 18, after V lost 4 bases and J lost 6 bases. The germline gives CDR1 MNHEY, CDR2 SMNVEV (reference sequence). This CDR3 contains 18 residues. Written as DNA, the CDR3 is TGTGCCAGCAGTTCCCCCTCTCCGGACAGGGGGGCAATACTCGAGCAGTACTTC. It translates to CASSSPSPDRGAILEQYF.